The entry below gives a single T cell receptor beta chain sequence along with its context. This entry belongs to a study of control samples from healthy donors and cancer patients. The V gene's germline CDR1 is LGHNA and CDR2 YNFKEQ. V shed 1 base and J shed 5 bases, with 17 bases lying between them. The CDR3 spans 16 residues. Repertoires were generated with immunoSEQ multiplex PCR, while TCRdb's copy carries only in-frame clones and drops some. Here the sample spans about 150,000 clones, around 94% being singletons. Sequenced material: blood. This clonotype originated in a woman aged 18-29 years in good health. V and J are TRBV4-2 and TRBJ1-1, with no clear D. The CDR3 is CASSQAGVTGLTEAFF. The DNA of the CDR3 is TGTGCCAGCAGCCAAGCCGGGGTGACTGGGTTGACTGAAGCTTTCTTT.